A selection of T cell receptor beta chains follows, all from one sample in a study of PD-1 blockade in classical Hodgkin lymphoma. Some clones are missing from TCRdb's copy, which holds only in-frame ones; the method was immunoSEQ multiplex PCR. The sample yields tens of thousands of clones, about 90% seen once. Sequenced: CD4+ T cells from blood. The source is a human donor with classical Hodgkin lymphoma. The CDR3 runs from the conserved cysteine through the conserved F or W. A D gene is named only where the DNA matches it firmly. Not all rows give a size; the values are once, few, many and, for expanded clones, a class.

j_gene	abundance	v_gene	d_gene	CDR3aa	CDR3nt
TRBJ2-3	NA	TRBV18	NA	CASSPGVGPGDTQYF	TGTGCCAGCTCACCAGGGGTGGGACCCGGAGATACGCAGTATTTT
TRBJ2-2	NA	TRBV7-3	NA	CASSLNPSRGNTGELFF	TGTGCCAGCAGCTTAAACCCCTCTAGGGGGAACACCGGGGAGCTGTTTTTT
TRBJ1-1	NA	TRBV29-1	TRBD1	CSVPGQSNTEAFF	TGCAGCGTGCCGGGACAGTCGAACACTGAAGCTTTCTTT
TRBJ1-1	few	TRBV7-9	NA	CASSLAGVNTEAFF	TGTGCCAGCAGCTTAGCAGGGGTGAACACTGAAGCTTTCTTT
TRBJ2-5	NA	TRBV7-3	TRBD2	CASRTRLAGGETQYF	TGTGCCAGCAGAACCAGACTAGCGGGAGGGGAGACCCAGTACTTC
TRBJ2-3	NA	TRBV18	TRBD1	CASSPPEGATDTQYF	TGTGCCAGCTCACCCCCTGAGGGGGCCACAGATACGCAGTATTTT
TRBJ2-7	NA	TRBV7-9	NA	CASSLLEGVGYEQYF	TGTGCCAGCAGCTTACTGGAGGGGGTAGGCTACGAGCAGTACTTC
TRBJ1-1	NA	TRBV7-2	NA	CASGGRGETEAFF	TGTGCCAGCGGCGGCCGAGGGGAGACTGAAGCTTTCTTT
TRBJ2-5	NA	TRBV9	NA	CASSPTGAGQETQYF	TGTGCCAGCAGCCCAACGGGGGCAGGGCAAGAGACCCAGTACTTC
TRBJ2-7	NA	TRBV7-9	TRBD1	CASSLGQGTYEQYF	TGTGCCAGCAGCTTGGGACAGGGAACCTACGAGCAGTACTTC
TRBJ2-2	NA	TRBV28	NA	CASSLLEGGARGALFF	TGTGCCAGCAGTCTATTAGAAGGGGGGGCCCGGGGAGCGCTGTTTTTT
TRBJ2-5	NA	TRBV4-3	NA	CASSTQETQYF	TGCGCCAGCAGCACTCAAGAGACCCAGTACTTC
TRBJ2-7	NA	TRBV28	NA	CASSLRLGVRNF	TGTGCCAGCAGTTTGAGGTTAGGTGTCAGAAACTTC
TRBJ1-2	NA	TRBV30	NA	CAWTLTRGYGYTF	TGTGCCTGGACTCTTACCCGGGGCTATGGCTACACCTTC
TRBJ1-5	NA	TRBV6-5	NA	CASRGSNQPQHF	TGTGCCAGCAGGGGGAGCAATCAGCCCCAGCATTTT
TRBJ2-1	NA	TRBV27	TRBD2	CASNPGRAGEQFF	TGTGCCAGCAATCCCGGGAGGGCTGGTGAGCAGTTCTTC
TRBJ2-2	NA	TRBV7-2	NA	CASRVVGTGELFF	TGTGCCAGCAGAGTGGTGGGCACCGGGGAGCTGTTTTTT
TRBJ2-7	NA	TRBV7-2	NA	CASSLGGGTDPYEQYF	TGTGCCAGCAGCTTAGGTGGGGGGACAGATCCCTACGAGCAGTACTTC
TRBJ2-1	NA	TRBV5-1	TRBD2	CASSQGLAEYNEQFF	TGCGCCAGCAGCCAAGGACTAGCGGAGTACAATGAGCAGTTCTTC
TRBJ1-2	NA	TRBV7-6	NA	CASSLAFRPGPYGYTF	TGTGCCAGCAGCTTAGCGTTCCGACCTGGGCCCTATGGCTACACCTTC
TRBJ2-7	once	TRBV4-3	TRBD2	CASSQDTASGGGSYF	TGCGCCAGCAGCCAAGATACGGCTAGCGGGGGGGGCTCGTACTTC
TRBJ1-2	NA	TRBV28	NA	CASRPGTRYGYTF	TGTGCCAGCAGACCCGGGACACGGTATGGCTACACCTTC
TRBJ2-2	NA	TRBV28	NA	CASSPAGEGSGELFF	TGTGCCAGCAGCCCAGCAGGGGAGGGCTCCGGGGAGCTGTTTTTT
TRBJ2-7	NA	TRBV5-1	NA	CASSTTGSSYEQYF	TGCGCCAGCAGCACAACAGGTTCTTCCTACGAGCAGTACTTC
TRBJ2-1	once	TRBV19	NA	CASQDQPQTYNEQFF	TGTGCCAGCCAGGACCAGCCACAGACCTACAATGAGCAGTTCTTC
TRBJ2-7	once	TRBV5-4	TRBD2	CASSPPPLAGGHEQYF	TGTGCCAGCAGCCCCCCCCCTCTAGCGGGTGGTCACGAGCAGTACTTC
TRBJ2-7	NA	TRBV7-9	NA	CASSLAFYEQYF	TGTGCCAGCAGCTTAGCTTTCTACGAGCAGTACTTC
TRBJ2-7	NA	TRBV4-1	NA	CASSPYEDGSYEQYF	TGCGCCAGCAGCCCATACGAGGACGGCTCCTACGAGCAGTACTTC
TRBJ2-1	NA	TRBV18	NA	CASSIWEGSYNEQFF	TGTGCCAGCTCAATCTGGGAAGGGTCCTACAATGAGCAGTTCTTC
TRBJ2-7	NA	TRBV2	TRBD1	CASSGTGGAYEQYF	TGTGCCAGCAGCGGGACAGGGGGCGCCTACGAGCAGTACTTC
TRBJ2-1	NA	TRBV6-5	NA	CASRTSSIYNEQFF	TGTGCCAGCAGGACTAGTTCTATTTACAATGAGCAGTTCTTC
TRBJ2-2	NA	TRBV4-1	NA	CASSQETGANTGELFF	TGCGCCAGCAGCCAAGAAACCGGGGCGAACACCGGGGAGCTGTTTTTT
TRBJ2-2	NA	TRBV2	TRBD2	CASSIAGPNTGELFF	TGTGCCAGCAGCATAGCGGGACCGAACACCGGGGAGCTGTTTTTT
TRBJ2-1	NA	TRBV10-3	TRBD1	CATTQGAWNEQFF	TGTGCCACAACCCAGGGGGCGTGGAATGAGCAGTTCTTC
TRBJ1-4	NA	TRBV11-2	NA	CASSPSPAGGEKLFF	TGTGCCAGCAGCCCAAGCCCAGCCGGAGGGGAAAAACTGTTTTTT
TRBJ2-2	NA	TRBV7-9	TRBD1	CASTSGQGTGELFF	TGTGCCAGCACTTCGGGACAGGGAACCGGGGAGCTGTTTTTT
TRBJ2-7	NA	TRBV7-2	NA	CASSLRRTGYEQYF	TGTGCCAGCAGCTTACGCAGGACGGGCTACGAGCAGTACTTC
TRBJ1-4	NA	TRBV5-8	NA	CASSLEGTNEKLFF	TGTGCCAGCAGCTTGGAAGGAACTAATGAAAAACTGTTTTTT
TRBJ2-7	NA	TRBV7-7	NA	CASSPQSGEVYEQYF	TGTGCCAGCAGCCCCCAGTCGGGGGAGGTCTACGAGCAGTACTTC
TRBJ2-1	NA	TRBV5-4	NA	CASSSGFLGSYNEQFF	TGTGCCAGCAGCTCCGGTTTCCTGGGCTCCTACAATGAGCAGTTCTTC
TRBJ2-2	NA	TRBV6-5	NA	CASTKERGFSGELFF	TGTGCCAGCACTAAGGAGAGGGGATTTTCCGGGGAGCTGTTTTTT